One and the same sample provided the 30 T cell receptor beta chains below, sequenced in a study of blood T cell repertoires in COVID-19. Here immunoSEQ multiplex PCR was the method, and the copy in TCRdb shows in-frame clones only, minus some. The sample lists about 370,000 clones; approximately 88% were seen once. The sample comprised peripheral blood. These receptors originate from a woman aged 30 to 39 with COVID-19, enrolled during active disease.

This clone appeared a single time. The genes are TRBV6-5 and TRBJ2-7; tentative D call: TRBD2 (5 bases). V shed 6 bases and J shed 4 bases, with 16 bases lying between them. This CDR3 is built from 14 residues. Germline-derived CDR1 and CDR2 are MNHEY and SVGAGI. CDR3 coding DNA: TGTGCCAGCAGGATTAGCGAAGCCCCTTACGAGCAGTACTTC. Encoded protein: CASRISEAPYEQYF.

The chain couples TRBV19 to TRBJ2-2; 8 bases agree with TRBD1. V shed 3 bases and J 6 bases; nucleotides not matched to a gene: 12. Germline CDR1 reads LNHDA; CDR2 reads SQIVND (reference sequence). This CDR3 contains 17 residues. This CDR3 reads CASSIDRGNSAAGELFF. The CDR3 bases are TGTGCCAGTAGTATCGACAGGGGTAATTCTGCCGCCGGGGAGCTGTTTTTT.

The chain carries TRBV6-5 and TRBJ2-7, with TRBD1 matching over 7 bases. The CDR3 is made up of 13 amino acids. V dropped 6 bases and J dropped 3; count of bases not matched to a gene: 5. In germline, CDR1 is MNHEY, CDR2 SVGAGI. The CDR3 reads CASRATGSYEQYV. As DNA, the CDR3 is TGTGCCAGCAGGGCGACAGGGAGCTACGAGCAGTACGTC.

The chain is built from TRBV6-1 and TRBJ2-5, with 8 bases identical to TRBD2. This CDR3 is built from 13 residues. Germline V gene data show CDR1 as MNHNS and CDR2 as SASEGT. V trimming: 2 bases; J trimming: 13 bases; junction bases outside the gene matches: 9. CDR3 sequence: CASSELHSGVGYF. The CDR3 DNA reads as TGTGCCAGCAGTGAATTGCATAGCGGGGTTGGGTACTTC.

The chain couples TRBV11-3 to TRBJ2-5, with D possibly being TRBD1 (7 bases). Germline assignment: CDR1 SGHNT and CDR2 YENEEA. This CDR3 region has 15 residues. Deletions cut 1 base from V and 2 bases from J, with 11 bases between. The CDR3 loop is CASSLGGTAQETQYF. The DNA for the CDR3 is TGTGCCAGCAGCTTAGGCGGGACAGCACAAGAGACCCAGTACTTC.

In DNA form, the CDR3 reads TGTGCCAGCAGCCATCGGACAGGGGGGAACACTGAAGCTTTCTTT. Protein sequence: CASSHRTGGNTEAFF. This rearrangement joins TRBV3-1 (or the pseudogene TRBV3-2) to TRBJ1-1; 10 bases are a match to TRBD1. V lost 3 bases to trimming and J lost 1 base; unmatched junction nucleotides: 2. Per germline, CDR1 LGHDT and CDR2 YNNKEL (reference sequence). The CDR3 runs 15 residues.

The CDR3 bases are TGTGCCAGCTCAGGAAGGGGCAGCCCTGCCTCTGGAAACACCATATATTTT. It is translated as CASSGRGSPASGNTIYF. The J gene is TRBJ1-3, the V gene TRBV18; tentative D call: TRBD1 (5 bases). The germline V gene encodes CDR1 KGHSH and CDR2 LQKENI. The CDR3 consists of 17 residues. The V end lost 5 bases, the J end lost 0 bases, and 17 bases lay between the germline ends.

The chain has TRBV10-3 and TRBJ2-5, with 9 nucleotides matching TRBD2. CDR3 length: 15 residues. Germline CDR1 is ENHRY and CDR2 is SYGVKD. The V and J ends lost 3 bases and 4 bases, in that order; junction bases with no gene match: 6. The CDR3 here is CAISEGLAGLETQYF. As DNA, the CDR3 is TGTGCCATCAGTGAAGGGCTAGCGGGACTAGAGACCCAGTACTTC.

The chain recombines TRBV15 with TRBJ1-1; D remains ambiguous. V was clipped by 2 bases and J by 0 bases, with 7 bases between them. The CDR3 covers 14 residues. Germline CDR1 and CDR2: LNHNV and YYDKDF (reference sequence). DNA of the CDR3: TGTGCCACCAGCAGACACCCAGTGAACACTGAAGCTTTCTTT. This translates into CATSRHPVNTEAFF.

The chain uses TRBV7-2 and TRBJ1-2; D gene uncertain. This CDR3 region has 14 residues. Deletions cut 3 bases from V and 0 bases from J, with 8 bases between. The germline V gene encodes CDR1 SGHTA and CDR2 FQGNSA. The CDR3 protein is CASSFGLSNYGYTF. The CDR3 bases are TGTGCCAGCAGCTTTGGACTGTCTAACTATGGCTACACCTTC.

The chain couples TRBV5-4 to TRBJ2-7, with D unclear. Deletions cut 0 bases from V and 7 bases from J, with 11 bases between. The germline CDR1 and CDR2 sequences are SGHNT and YYREEE (reference sequence). CDR3 size: 13 residues. The CDR3 here is CASSLAGPGEQYF. The CDR3 region has the DNA TGTGCCAGCAGCTTGGCAGGCCCTGGTGAGCAGTACTTC.

The chain employs TRBV19 and TRBJ2-2; perhaps TRBD1 as D (6 bases). In germline, CDR1 is LNHDA, CDR2 SQIVND (reference sequence). The length of the CDR3 is 13 residues. V shed 9 bases and J shed 5 bases, with 13 bases lying between them. DNA for the CDR3: TGTGCCAGCCGAATACAGGGAACCGGGGAGCTGTTTTTT. Translating gives CASRIQGTGELFF.

V gene TRBV15 combines with J gene TRBJ2-1; 9 bases are shared with TRBD1. In germline, CDR1 is LNHNV, CDR2 YYDKDF (reference sequence). V trimming: 5 bases; J trimming: 5 bases; junction bases outside the gene matches: 7. The CDR3 is made up of 15 amino acids. The CDR3 loop is CATSYRDRANNEQFF. DNA of the CDR3: TGTGCCACCAGCTACCGGGACAGGGCGAACAATGAGCAGTTCTTC.

In its sample, this clone was seen once. The chain uses TRBV5-6 and TRBJ2-6; the match to TRBD1 covers 7 bases. The V and J ends lost 2 bases and 4 bases, in that order; junction bases with no gene match: 3. Germline V gives CDR1 SGHDT, CDR2 YYEEEE. CDR3 size: 15 residues. CDR3 sequence (DNA): TGTGCCAGCAGCTTAACAGGGGCCGGGGCCAACGTCCTGACTTTC. Translating it yields CASSLTGAGANVLTF.

The rearrangement uses TRBV10-3 and TRBJ1-6; D is undetermined. V was cut by 6 bases and J by 0 bases, with 9 bases left in between. The CDR3 contains 15 residues. The germline gives CDR1 ENHRY, CDR2 SYGVKD. CDR3 sequence reads: CAIRGGDSYNSPLHF. CDR3 nucleotide sequence: TGTGCCATCAGGGGAGGCGACTCCTATAATTCACCCCTCCACTTT.

This clone was seen just once. The chain links TRBV19 to TRBJ2-2; D is possibly TRBD1 (5 bases). CDR3 length equals 16 residues. The ends were cut back, 0 bases at V and 1 base at J, with 9 bases in the middle. The germline V gene has CDR1 LNHDA and CDR2 SQIVND (reference sequence). The CDR3 bases are TGTGCCAGTAGTATAGACAGGGCGTTGAACACCGGGGAGCTGTTTTTT. This encodes CASSIDRALNTGELFF.

V and J are TRBV5-1 and TRBJ1-1; D remains ambiguous. The CDR3 length is 13 residues. Trimming took 3 bases from V and 1 from J, leaving 7 bases between them. The germline V gene has CDR1 SGHRS and CDR2 YFSETQ. This CDR3 is CASSSRENTEAFF. The CDR3 nucleotides are TGCGCCAGCAGCTCGCGGGAGAACACTGAAGCTTTCTTT. The full variable domain, its missing parts supplied by reference TRBV5-1 and TRBJ1-1, is KAGVTQTPRYLIKTRGQQVTLSCSPISGHRSVSWYQQTPGQGLQFLFEYFSETQRNKGNFPGRFSGRQFSNSRSEMNVSTLELGDSALYLCASSSRENTEAFFGQGTRLTVV.

J is TRBJ2-7 and V is TRBV21-1; the D call in the table, TRBD1, was not verified against the DNA. TRBV21-1 is recorded as a pseudogene. This CDR3 is 15 amino acids long. The CDR3: CASSRDRGISYEQYV. CDR3 DNA: TGTGCCAGCAGCAGGGACAGGGGGATCTCCTACGAGCAGTACGTC.

The chain joins TRBV3-1 (or the pseudogene TRBV3-2) to TRBJ1-4; perhaps TRBD1 as D (6 bases). The CDR3 is 15 residues long. Per the germline V gene, CDR1 is LGHDT and CDR2 is YNNKEL (reference sequence). V gave up 0 bases and J gave up 8 bases, with 13 bases separating them. Here the CDR3 reads CASSQDVGTREKLFF. CDR3 nucleotides: TGTGCCAGCAGCCAAGATGTGGGGACAAGAGAAAAACTGTTTTTT.

The J gene is TRBJ2-3, the V gene TRBV7-2; TRBD2 agrees at 7 bases. V shed 5 bases and J 2 bases; nucleotides not matched to a gene: 4. The germline CDR1 and CDR2 sequences are SGHTA and FQGNSA. The CDR3 contains 14 residues. CDR3 protein: CASSATSVTDTQYF. CDR3 DNA: TGTGCCAGCAGCGCAACTAGCGTCACAGATACGCAGTATTTT.

The genes are TRBV20-1 and TRBJ1-5; 8 nucleotides agree with TRBD1. The germline CDR1 and CDR2 sequences are DFQATT and SNEGSKA (reference sequence). Trimming removed 3 bases from V and 2 bases from J; junction bases left unmatched: 15. The CDR3 has 18 amino acids. Here the CDR3 DNA reads TGCAGTGCTAGTACCGGGACAGGCTCTCGGGCGGGCAATCAGCCCCAGCATTTT. Translating it yields CSASTGTGSRAGNQPQHF.

V is TRBV19 and J is TRBJ2-5, with 11 bases lining up with TRBD1. Germline assignment: CDR1 LNHDA and CDR2 SQIVND (reference sequence). Trimming removed 4 bases from V and 4 bases from J; junction bases left unmatched: 11. The CDR3 covers 17 residues. CDR3 region: CASSKGPGQGVGETQYF. CDR3 in DNA: TGTGCCAGTAGTAAGGGGCCGGGACAGGGGGTCGGAGAGACCCAGTACTTC.

This clone has only one observation. The chain couples TRBV10-3 to TRBJ1-1; TRBD1 might be the D (5 bases). This CDR3 is built from 14 residues. Germline loops: CDR1 ENHRY, CDR2 SYGVKD. V was cut by 3 bases and J by 1 base, with 9 bases left in between. The CDR3, as DNA: TGTGCCATCAGTGATGCGGGGGGGAACACTGAAGCTTTCTTT. Translated, it gives CAISDAGGNTEAFF.

This clone appeared a single time. The J gene is TRBJ2-7, the V gene TRBV5-1; 7 bases are shared with TRBD2. With 3 bases clipped from V and 0 bases from J, the junction kept 9 bases outside the gene matches. Germline V lookup: CDR1 SGHRS, CDR2 YFSETQ. CDR3 length equals 16 residues. CDR3 bases: TGCGCCAGCAGCTCGGAGCTAGCGGCGAGCTCCTACGAGCAGTACTTC. Encoded protein: CASSSELAASSYEQYF.

The V and J genes are TRBV5-1 and TRBJ1-4; no clear D. CDR3 length: 14 residues. Trimming removed 3 bases at V and 4 bases at J, with 10 bases between. Germline V gene data show CDR1 as SGHRS and CDR2 as YFSETQ. CDR3 region: CASSSGVGNEKLFF. CDR3 nucleotide sequence: TGCGCCAGCAGCTCCGGGGTTGGTAATGAAAAACTGTTTTTT.

The chain couples TRBV21-1 to TRBJ1-1. TRBV21-1 is an annotated pseudogene. This CDR3 has 16 amino acids. In nucleotides, the CDR3 is TGTGCCAGCAGCCCGAAGTCAGAGGGTCTGGACACTGAAGCTTTCTTT. Amino acid sequence: CASSPKSEGLDTEAFF.

V is TRBV2 and J is TRBJ1-2; D gene uncertain. V was shortened by 8 bases and J by 5 bases, with 15 bases between the two germline ends. This CDR3 contains 13 residues. Per germline, CDR1 SNHLY and CDR2 FYNNEI. Here the CDR3 reads CASRWASDYGYTF. The CDR3 coding sequence is TGTGCCAGCCGATGGGCATCGGATTATGGCTACACCTTC.

The V call is TRBV5-4, the J call TRBJ2-2; D might be TRBD1 (5 bases). In germline, CDR1 is SGHNT, CDR2 YYREEE (reference sequence). The CDR3 is 13 amino acids. Trimming left V 2 bases short and J 6 bases short, with 8 bases between. Here the CDR3 DNA reads TGTGCCAGCAGCTTTGCAGGGCCCGGGGAGCTGTTTTTT. It encodes CASSFAGPGELFF.

The chain employs TRBV19 and TRBJ2-2; 11 nucleotides line up with TRBD1. Germline CDR1 reads LNHDA; CDR2 reads SQIVND (reference sequence). The CDR3 has 15 amino acids. V was pared by 5 bases and J by 7 bases, with 6 bases of the junction left unmatched. CDR3 residues: CASSWTGGIVGELFF. In nucleotides, the CDR3 is TGTGCCAGTAGTTGGACAGGGGGCATAGTCGGGGAGCTGTTTTTT. The full variable domain, completed using reference TRBV19 and TRBJ2-2, is DGGITQSPKYLFRKEGQNVTLSCEQNLNHDAMYWYRQDPGQGLRLIYYSQIVNDFQKGDIAEGYSVSREKKESFPLTVTSAQKNPTAFYLCASSWTGGIVGELFFGEGSRLTVL.

This rearrangement joins TRBV10-2 to TRBJ1-1; TRBD1 aligns across 7 bases. This CDR3 is 14 amino acids long. Germline V CDR1 and CDR2: WSHSY, SAAADI. V trimming: 5 bases; J trimming: 2 bases; junction bases outside the gene matches: 5. CDR3 sequence (DNA): TGCGCCAGCAGTAAACAGGGGATCAACACTGAAGCTTTCTTT. This encodes CASSKQGINTEAFF.